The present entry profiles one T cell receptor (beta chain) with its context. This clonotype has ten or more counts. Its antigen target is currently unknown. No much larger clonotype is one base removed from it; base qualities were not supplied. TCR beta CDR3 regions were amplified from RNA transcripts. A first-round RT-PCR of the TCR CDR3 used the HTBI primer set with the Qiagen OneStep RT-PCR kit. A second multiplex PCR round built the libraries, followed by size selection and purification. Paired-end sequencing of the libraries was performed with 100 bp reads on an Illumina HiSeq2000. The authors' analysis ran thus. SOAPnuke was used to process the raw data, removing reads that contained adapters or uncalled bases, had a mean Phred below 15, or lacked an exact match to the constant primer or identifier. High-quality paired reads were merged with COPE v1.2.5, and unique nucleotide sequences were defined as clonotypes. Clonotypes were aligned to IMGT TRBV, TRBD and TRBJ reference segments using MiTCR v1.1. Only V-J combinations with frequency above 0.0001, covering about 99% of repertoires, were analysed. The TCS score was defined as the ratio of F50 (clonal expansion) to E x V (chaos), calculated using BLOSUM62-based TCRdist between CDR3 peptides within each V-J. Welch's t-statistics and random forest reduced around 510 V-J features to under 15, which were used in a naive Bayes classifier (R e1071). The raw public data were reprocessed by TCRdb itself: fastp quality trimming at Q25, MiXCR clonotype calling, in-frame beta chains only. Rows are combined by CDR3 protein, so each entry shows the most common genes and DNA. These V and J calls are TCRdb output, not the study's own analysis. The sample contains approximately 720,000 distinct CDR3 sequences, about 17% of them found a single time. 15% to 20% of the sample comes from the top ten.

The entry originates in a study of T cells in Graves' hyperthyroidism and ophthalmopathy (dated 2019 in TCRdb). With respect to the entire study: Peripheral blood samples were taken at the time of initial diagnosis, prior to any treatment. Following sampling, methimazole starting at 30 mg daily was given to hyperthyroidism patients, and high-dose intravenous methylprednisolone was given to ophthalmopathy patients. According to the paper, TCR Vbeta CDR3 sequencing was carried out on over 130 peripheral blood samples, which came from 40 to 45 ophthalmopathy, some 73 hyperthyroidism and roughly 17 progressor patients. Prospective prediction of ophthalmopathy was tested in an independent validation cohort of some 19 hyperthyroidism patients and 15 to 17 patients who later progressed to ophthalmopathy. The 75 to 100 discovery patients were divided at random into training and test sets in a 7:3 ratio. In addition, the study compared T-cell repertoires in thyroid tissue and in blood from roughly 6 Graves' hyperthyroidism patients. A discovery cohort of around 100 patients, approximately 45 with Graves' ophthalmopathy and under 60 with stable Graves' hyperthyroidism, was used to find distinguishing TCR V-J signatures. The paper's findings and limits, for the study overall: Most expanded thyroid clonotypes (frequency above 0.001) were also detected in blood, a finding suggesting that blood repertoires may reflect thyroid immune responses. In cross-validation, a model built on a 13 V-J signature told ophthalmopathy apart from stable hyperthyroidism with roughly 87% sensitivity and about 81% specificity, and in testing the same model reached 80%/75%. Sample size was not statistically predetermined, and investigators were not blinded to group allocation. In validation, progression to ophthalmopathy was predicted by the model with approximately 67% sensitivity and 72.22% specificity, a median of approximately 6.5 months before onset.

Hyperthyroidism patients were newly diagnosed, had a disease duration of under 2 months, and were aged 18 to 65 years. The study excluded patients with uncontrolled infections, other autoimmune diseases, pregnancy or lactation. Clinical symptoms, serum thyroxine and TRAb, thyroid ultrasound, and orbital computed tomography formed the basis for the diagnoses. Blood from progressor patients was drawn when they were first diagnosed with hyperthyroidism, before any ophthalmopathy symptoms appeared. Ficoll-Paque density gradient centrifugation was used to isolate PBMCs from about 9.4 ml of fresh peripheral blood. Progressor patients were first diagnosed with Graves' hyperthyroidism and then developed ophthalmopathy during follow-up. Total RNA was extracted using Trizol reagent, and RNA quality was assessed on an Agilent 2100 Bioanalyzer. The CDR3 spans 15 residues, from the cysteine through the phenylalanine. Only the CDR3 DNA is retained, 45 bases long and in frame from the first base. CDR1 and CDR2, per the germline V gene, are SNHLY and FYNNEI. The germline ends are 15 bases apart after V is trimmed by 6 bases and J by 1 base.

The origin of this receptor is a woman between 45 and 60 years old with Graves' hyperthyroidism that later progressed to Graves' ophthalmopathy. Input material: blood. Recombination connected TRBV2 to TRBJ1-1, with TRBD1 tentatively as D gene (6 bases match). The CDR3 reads CASSLSHRANTEAFF. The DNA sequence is TGTGCCAGCAGCCTCTCTCACAGGGCGAACACTGAAGCTTTCTTT.